This T cell receptor beta chain was sequenced during a study of T cells in Graves' hyperthyroidism and ophthalmopathy. RNA transcripts yielded amplified TCR beta CDR3 regions. An initial round of RT-PCR targeting the TCR CDR3 relied on the HTBI primer set. One entry per CDR3 protein, called by TCRdb with MiXCR from the multiplex PCR reads. The table records about 210,000 distinct CDR3 sequences, 15% to 20% of them present only once. This clonotype occurred many times. The clonotype was recovered from a man aged 35-49 years with Graves' hyperthyroidism. Source material: blood.

CDR3 residues: CASSQSRVKADTQYF. The CDR3 DNA sequence: TGTGCCAGCAGCCAGAGTAGGGTGAAGGCAGATACGCAGTATTTT. The chain joins TRBV3-1 to TRBJ2-3; D is ambiguous. The CDR3 has 15 residues. The germline V gene encodes CDR1 LGHDT and CDR2 YNNKEL (reference sequence). Deletions cut 3 bases from V and 4 bases from J, with 14 bases between.